These 3 T cell receptor beta chains share one sample of origin, sequenced in a study of blood T cell repertoires in COVID-19 (dated by TCRdb to the early 2020s). Library preparation used the immunoSEQ multiplex PCR assay. TCRdb carries this immuneACCESS record with in-frame sequences only. Its versions omit some clonotypes, under half of them owing to an unresolved V gene in the studies checked, with the rest unexplained. This sample holds 300,000 to 400,000 clones; around nine tenths were observed only once. The ten largest clones take up about 7% of the sample. Sequenced: peripheral blood. These receptors were taken from a woman in her 70s with COVID-19, enrolled during active disease.

The rearrangement links TRBV6-6 to TRBJ1-1; TRBD1 is a possible D gene (5 bases). The V gene's germline CDR1 is MNHNY and CDR2 SVGAGI (reference sequence). Trimming pared 6 bases from V and 5 bases from J, leaving 19 bases between. The CDR3 contains 15 residues. CDR3 in DNA: TGTGCCAGCAGCCCCCTAGGGGCGGGGCAAACTGAAGCTTTCTTT. Translated, it gives CASSPLGAGQTEAFF.

This chain connects TRBV27 to TRBJ1-1, with a weak D call TRBD1 (6 bases). V dropped 1 base and J dropped 3 bases, with 12 bases sitting between them. Looked up from germline, CDR1 is MNHEY and CDR2 is SMNVEV (reference sequence). This CDR3 spans 15 amino acids. In DNA, the CDR3 is TGTGCCAGCAGTTTATTAGGGGGTGGATACACTGAAGCTTTCTTT. As protein: CASSLLGGGYTEAFF.

The J gene is TRBJ1-2, the V gene TRBV29-1; tentatively, D is TRBD1 (6 bases). This CDR3 is built from 11 residues. Germline CDR1 reads SQVTM; CDR2 reads ANQGSEA. Here the CDR3 reads CCTGTKGGYTF. CDR3 bases: TGCTGCACCGGGACAAAAGGCGGCTACACCTTC.